The table lists the clone carrying this T cell receptor beta chain with a few counts. V lost 4 bases, J lost 5 bases, and 8 bases lay in between. CDR3 length equals 11 residues. Germline lookup yields CDR1 SQVTM and CDR2 ANQGSEA. TCRdb re-analysed the 5' RACE reads in MiXCR, keeping a single row per CDR3 protein. The sample shows some 20,000 distinct CDR3 sequences, 55% to 75% of them seen only once. This entry belongs to a study of identical twins. The genes are TRBV29-1 and TRBJ2-5, with D possibly being TRBD1 or TRBD2 (5 bases each). Sample: memory (CD45RO+) T cells sorted from blood. This receptor was obtained from a woman younger than 30 in good health. This table probably holds off-target reads from a library built for another chain. As DNA, the CDR3 is TGCAGCGTTGCCGGGACGGAGACCCAGTACTTC. Its protein product is CSVAGTETQYF.